There are a few counts of the clone carrying this TCR beta chain. The antigen remains unidentified. The sample belongs to a study of PD-L1 blockade in urothelial cancer. Study-wide context: Males with bladder-origin urothelial cancer made up about 85% of the roughly 29 patients. The researchers analyzed blood 3 weeks (second dose) and 6 weeks after treatment start. A median of about 130,000 T cells was found in the blood samples. Study-wide findings and caveats: Tumor-associated TCR clones expanded more in blood at 3 weeks in patients with durable benefit.

Using immunoSEQ multiplex PCR, the repertoire was profiled, and TCRdb retains in-frame clones only, with some absent. The sample records some 45,000 clones, 70% to 90% being singletons. The germline V gene encodes CDR1 SGDLS and CDR2 YYNGEE. Trimming removed 3 bases from V and 4 bases from J; junction bases left unmatched: 5. The CDR3 runs to 15 residues. Time point given: pretreatment peripheral blood. The rearrangement uses TRBV9 and TRBJ2-1; 9 bases map to TRBD2. The sequence derives from a donor aged 40 or older with urothelial cancer. Sequenced here: PBMCs, sampled around atezolizumab (anti-PD-L1) treatment. CDR3 sequence: CASSAPGLAYNEQFF. The CDR3 DNA reads as TGTGCCAGCAGCGCCCCGGGACTAGCTTACAATGAGCAGTTCTTC.